The 5 T cell receptor beta chains presented below share a single source sample, sequenced in a study of T cells in Graves' hyperthyroidism and ophthalmopathy (dated by TCRdb to about 2019). To prepare the library, multiplex PCR was applied. The reads were generated on an Illumina HiSeq 2000. Amplification of TCR beta CDR3 regions was carried out from RNA transcripts. The TCR CDR3 was subjected to a first round of RT-PCR using the HTBI primer set and the Qiagen OneStep RT-PCR kit. TCRdb reran the public reads through fastp at Q25 and MiXCR, keeping productive beta chains. Every CDR3 protein is listed once, alongside the most common genes and DNA of its rows. The sample table shows 300,000 to 450,000 distinct CDR3 sequences, and about a fifth are seen once. The ten largest clonotypes hold over 35% of the sample. Input material: blood. The receptors come from a young man with Graves' ophthalmopathy.

This clonotype showed up many times. The chain links TRBV11-2 to TRBJ2-7; D is unclear. Germline CDR1 SGHAT, CDR2 FQNNGV. This CDR3 has 14 residues. Trimming cost V 1 base and J 2 bases, with 9 bases left between them. The CDR3 DNA sequence: TGTGCCAGCAGCTTAGCTCCGATCCCCTACGAGCAGTACTTC. It specifies CASSLAPIPYEQYF.

CDR3 sequence: CASSLMGGGYGYTF. CDR3 in DNA: TGTGCCAGCAGTTTGATGGGGGGCGGCTATGGCTACACCTTC. The chain employs TRBV27 and TRBJ1-2; D is perhaps TRBD1 (6 bases). The V and J ends lost 3 bases and 4 bases respectively, with 12 bases between them. Germline V gene data show CDR1 as MNHEY and CDR2 as SMNVEV (reference sequence). CDR3 size: 14 residues.

V and J are TRBV24-1 and TRBJ2-3; TRBD1 is a possible D gene (5 bases). Germline V CDR1 and CDR2: KGHDR, SFDVKD. Trimming cost V 2 bases and J 2 bases, with 13 bases left between them. The CDR3 contains 16 residues. Here the CDR3 reads CATSDSTESLTDTQYF. For the CDR3, the DNA is TGTGCCACCAGTGATTCGACAGAGTCCCTCACAGATACGCAGTATTTT.

This clonotype showed up many times. This chain uses TRBV10-3 with TRBJ1-1; 7 nucleotides align to TRBD1. Unmatched junction bases numbered 12, after V lost 7 bases and J lost 4 bases. The CDR3 sequence is 15 residues long. Germline values: CDR1 ENHRY, CDR2 SYGVKD. The CDR3: CAIKAEQGGGTEAFF. CDR3 DNA: TGTGCCATCAAGGCTGAGCAAGGGGGCGGCACTGAAGCTTTCTTT.

The rearrangement joins TRBV7-9 to TRBJ2-2; TRBD1 agrees at 7 bases. With V trimmed by 5 bases and J by 11 bases, 8 bases remained unmatched. CDR1 is SEHNR and CDR2 is FQNEAQ in the germline V gene (reference sequence). The CDR3 is 13 amino acids. CDR3 protein: CASSPRDSPELFF. In DNA form, the CDR3 reads TGTGCCAGCAGCCCCCGGGACAGTCCCGAGCTGTTTTTT.